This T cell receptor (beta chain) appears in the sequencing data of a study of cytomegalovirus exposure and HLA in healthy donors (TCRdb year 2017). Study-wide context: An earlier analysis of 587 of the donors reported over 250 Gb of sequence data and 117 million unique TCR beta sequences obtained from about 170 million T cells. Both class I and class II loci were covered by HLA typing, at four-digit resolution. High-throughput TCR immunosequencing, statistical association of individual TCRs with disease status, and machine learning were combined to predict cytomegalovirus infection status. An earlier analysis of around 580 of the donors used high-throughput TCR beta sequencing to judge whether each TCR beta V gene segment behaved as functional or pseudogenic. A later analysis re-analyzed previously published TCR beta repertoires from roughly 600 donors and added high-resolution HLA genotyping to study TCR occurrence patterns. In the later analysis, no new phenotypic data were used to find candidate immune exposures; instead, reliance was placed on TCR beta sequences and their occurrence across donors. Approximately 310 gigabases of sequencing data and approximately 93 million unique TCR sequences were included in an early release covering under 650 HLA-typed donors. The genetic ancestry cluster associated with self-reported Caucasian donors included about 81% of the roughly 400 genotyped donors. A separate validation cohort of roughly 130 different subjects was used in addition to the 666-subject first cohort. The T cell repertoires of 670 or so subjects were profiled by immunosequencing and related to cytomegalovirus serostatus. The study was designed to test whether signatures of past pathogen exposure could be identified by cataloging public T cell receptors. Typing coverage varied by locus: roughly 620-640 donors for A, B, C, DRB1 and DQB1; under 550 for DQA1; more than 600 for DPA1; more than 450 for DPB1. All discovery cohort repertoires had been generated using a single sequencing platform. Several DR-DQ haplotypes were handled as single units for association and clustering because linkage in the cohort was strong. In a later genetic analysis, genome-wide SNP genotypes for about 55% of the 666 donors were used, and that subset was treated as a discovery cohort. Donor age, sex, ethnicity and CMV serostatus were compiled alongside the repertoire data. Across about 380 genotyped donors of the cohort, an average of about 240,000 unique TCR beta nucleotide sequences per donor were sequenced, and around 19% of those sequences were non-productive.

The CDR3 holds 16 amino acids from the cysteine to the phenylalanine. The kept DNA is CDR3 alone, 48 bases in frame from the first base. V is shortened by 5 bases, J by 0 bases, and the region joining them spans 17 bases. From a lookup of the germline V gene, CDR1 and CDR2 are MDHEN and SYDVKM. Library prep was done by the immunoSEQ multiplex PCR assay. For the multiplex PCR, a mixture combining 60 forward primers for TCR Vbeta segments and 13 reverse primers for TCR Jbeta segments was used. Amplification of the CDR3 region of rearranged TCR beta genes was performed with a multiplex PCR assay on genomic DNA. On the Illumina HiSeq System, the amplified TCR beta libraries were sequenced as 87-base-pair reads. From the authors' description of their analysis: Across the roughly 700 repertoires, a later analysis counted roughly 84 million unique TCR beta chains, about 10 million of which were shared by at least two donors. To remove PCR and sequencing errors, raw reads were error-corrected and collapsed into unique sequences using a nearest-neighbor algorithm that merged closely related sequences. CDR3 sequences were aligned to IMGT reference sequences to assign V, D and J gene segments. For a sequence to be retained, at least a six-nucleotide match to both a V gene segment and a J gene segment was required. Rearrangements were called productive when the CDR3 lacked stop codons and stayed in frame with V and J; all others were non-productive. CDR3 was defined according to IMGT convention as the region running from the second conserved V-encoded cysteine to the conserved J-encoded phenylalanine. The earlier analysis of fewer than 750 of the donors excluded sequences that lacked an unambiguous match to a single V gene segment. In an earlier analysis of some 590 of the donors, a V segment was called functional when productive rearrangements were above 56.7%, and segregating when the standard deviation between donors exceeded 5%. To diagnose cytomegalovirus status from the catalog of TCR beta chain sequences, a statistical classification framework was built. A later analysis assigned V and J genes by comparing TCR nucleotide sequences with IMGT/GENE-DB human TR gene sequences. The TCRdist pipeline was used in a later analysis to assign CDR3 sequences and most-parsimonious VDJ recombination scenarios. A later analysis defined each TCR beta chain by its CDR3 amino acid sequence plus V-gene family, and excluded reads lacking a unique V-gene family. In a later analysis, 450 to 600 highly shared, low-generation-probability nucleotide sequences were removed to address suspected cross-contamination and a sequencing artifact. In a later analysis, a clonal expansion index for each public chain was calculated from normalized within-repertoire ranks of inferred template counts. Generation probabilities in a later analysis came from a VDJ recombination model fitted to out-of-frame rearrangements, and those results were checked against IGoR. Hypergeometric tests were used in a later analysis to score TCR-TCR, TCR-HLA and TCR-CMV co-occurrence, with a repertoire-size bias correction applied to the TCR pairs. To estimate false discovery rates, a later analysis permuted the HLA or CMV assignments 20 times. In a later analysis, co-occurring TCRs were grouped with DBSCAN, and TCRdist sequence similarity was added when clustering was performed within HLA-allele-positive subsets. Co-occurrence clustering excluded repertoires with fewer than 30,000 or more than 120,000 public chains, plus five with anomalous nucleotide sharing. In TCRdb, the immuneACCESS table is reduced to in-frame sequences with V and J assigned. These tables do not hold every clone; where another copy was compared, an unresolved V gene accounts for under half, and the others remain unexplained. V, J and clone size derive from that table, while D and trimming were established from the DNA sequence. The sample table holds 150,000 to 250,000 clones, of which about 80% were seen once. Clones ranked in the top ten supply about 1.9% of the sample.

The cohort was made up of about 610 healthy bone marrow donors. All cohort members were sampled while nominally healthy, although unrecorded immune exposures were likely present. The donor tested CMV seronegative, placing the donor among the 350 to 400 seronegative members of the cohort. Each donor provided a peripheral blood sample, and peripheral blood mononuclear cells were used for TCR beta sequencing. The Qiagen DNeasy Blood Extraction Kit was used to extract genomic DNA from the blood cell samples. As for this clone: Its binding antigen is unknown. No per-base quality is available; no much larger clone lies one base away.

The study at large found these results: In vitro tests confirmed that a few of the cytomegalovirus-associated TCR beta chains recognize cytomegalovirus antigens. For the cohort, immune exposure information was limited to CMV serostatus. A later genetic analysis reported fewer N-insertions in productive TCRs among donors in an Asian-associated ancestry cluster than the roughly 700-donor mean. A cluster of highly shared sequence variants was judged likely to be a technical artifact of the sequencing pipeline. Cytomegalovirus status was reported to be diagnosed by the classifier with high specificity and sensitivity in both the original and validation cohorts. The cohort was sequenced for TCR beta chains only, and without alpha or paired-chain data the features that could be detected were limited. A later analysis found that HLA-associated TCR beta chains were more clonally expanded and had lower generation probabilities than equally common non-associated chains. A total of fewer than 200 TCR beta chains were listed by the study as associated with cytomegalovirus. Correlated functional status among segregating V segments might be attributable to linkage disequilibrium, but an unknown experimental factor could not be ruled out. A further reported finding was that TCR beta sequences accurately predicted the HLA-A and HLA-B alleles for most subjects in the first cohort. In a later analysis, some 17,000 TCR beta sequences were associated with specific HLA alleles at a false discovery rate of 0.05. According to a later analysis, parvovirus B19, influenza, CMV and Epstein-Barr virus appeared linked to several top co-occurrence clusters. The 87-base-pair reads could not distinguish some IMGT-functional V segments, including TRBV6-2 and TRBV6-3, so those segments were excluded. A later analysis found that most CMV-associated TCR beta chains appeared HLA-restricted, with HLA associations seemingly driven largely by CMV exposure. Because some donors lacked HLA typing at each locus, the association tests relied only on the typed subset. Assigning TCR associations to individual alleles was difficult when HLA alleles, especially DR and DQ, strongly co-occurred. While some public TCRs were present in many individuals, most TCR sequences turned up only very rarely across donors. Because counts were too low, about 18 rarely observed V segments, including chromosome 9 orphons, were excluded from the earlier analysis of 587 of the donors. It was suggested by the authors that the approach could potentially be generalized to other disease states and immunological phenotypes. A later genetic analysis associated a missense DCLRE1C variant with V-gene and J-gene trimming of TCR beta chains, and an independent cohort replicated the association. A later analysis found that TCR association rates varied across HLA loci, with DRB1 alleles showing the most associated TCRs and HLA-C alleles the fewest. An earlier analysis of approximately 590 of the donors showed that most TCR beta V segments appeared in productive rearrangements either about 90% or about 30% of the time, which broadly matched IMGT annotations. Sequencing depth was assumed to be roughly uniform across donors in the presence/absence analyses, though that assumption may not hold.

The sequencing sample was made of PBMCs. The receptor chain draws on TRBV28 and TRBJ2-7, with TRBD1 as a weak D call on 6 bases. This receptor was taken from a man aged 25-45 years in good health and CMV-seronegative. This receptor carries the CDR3 CASSPYDRSFSYEQYF. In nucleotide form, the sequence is TGTGCCAGCAGTCCATACGACAGGTCCTTCTCCTACGAGCAGTACTTC.